Below, one T cell receptor beta chain is given with its context. It lacks a known antigen. The sample holds no much larger clone one base away, and base qualities are not on file. The library was obtained by PCR. DNA from cultured CD4+ T cells underwent TCR sequencing with the Oncomine TCR Beta short-read assay at the Johns Hopkins FTIC core. Genomic DNA was extracted from the cultured CD4+ T cells with the QIAamp micro DNA kit. The Oncomine TCR Beta libraries from cultured CD4+ T cells were pooled using unique dual indexes and then sequenced on an Illumina iSeq 100. The original methods were these. Non-productive sequences were removed, and CDR3s not starting with C, not ending with F or W, or shorter than 7 amino acids were discarded. Antigen-specific clonotypes were identified with the MANAFEST web application by comparing peptide-stimulated wells with reference and other culture wells. To be called positive, a clone needed an FDR below 0.05, an odds ratio above 5, and a productive frequency above 0.1% in at least two of three replicate wells. Cross-reactive clonotypes were defined as significantly expanded in both SARS-CoV-2 spike wells and at least one common cold coronavirus spike condition. CDR3 homology was assessed with Levenshtein distances (stringdist) and unrooted phylogenetic trees (ape) in R version 3.6.1. The raw public data were reprocessed by TCRdb itself: fastp quality trimming at Q25, MiXCR clonotype calling, in-frame beta chains only. CDR3 protein duplicates are merged, each entry listing the most common genes and DNA. None of the V and J calls come from the authors' own analysis; TCRdb made them. The sample contains over 10,000 distinct CDR3 sequences, around 50% of them found a single time. 20% to 30% of the sample comes from the top ten.

V lost 5 bases and J lost 9 bases; the stretch between them is 16 bases long. The germline V gene (reference sequence) supplies CDR1 MNHEY and CDR2 SMNVEV. The CDR3, from cysteine to phenylalanine, totals 13 residues. Here the CDR3 DNA is all that survives: 39 bases in frame from base 1. These data come from a study of vaccination and CD4 T cells after COVID-19 (dated by TCRdb to about 2022). For the study in its entirety: Convalescent patients had a positive SARS-CoV-2 result on nasal swab PCR, and of these patients, fewer than ten had mild disease and one had severe disease. In the convalescent cohort there were six males and four females, among whom were two Hispanic individuals, seven Caucasians, two Asians and one multiracial person. Two doses of either the Pfizer-BioNTech BNT162b2 vaccine (n=8) or the Moderna mRNA-1273 vaccine (n=2) were administered to participants. Post-COVID blood samples were collected from convalescent patients a median of roughly 100 days after diagnosis, with a range of roughly 30 to 161 days. Post-vaccine blood samples were collected a median of approximately 77 days after the second vaccine dose, ranging from about 13 to 250 days. The cultures were stimulated with overlapping spike peptide pools from SARS-CoV-2 and from the common cold coronaviruses HCoV-NL63, HCoV-OC43 and HCoV-229E. Control cultures used a CEFX viral epitope pool as positive control, an HIV-1 Nef peptide pool as negative control, or no peptide. In roughly eleven COVID-19 convalescent patients and several infection-naive healthy vaccine recipients, the spike-specific CD4+ TCR repertoire before mRNA vaccination was compared with the repertoire after mRNA vaccination. The paper as a whole reports these results and caveats: The median count of SARS-CoV-2-reactive clonotypes went up from 21 after infection to some 38 after vaccination, although the change was not significant. Among the post-vaccine SARS-CoV-2-reactive clones in convalescent patients, a median around 90% showed up only after vaccination, which suggests vaccine-specific priming. Only a relatively small number of convalescent patients were included in the study, and early timepoints following natural infection were not analyzed. Nearly all vaccine-specific clones in convalescent patients (304 of 307) were mono-reactive for SARS-CoV-2 spike rather than cross-reactive with common cold coronaviruses.

Explained via the paper, the treatment or condition label denotes: roughly 10-day PBMC culture with coronavirus spike peptide pools or control peptides (ViraFEST assay). The ViraFEST assay, used in the study, expanded antigen-specific T cells with peptide pools and then identified the expanded clonotypes through TCR sequencing. Positive SARS-CoV-2 PCR tests in the convalescent patients dated from March to December 2020, before Alpha, Beta and Delta variants emerged in the United States. Each well held 2 million to 2.5 million PBMCs cultured with roughly 10 ug/ml peptide pools in IMDM containing 5% human AB serum and 7.5 to 10 IU/ml IL-2. On days 3 and 7, half of the culture medium was replaced with fresh IL-2-containing medium. CD4+ T cells were isolated after about 10 days of culture through negative selection using the EasySep CD4+ T cell isolation kit. Ficoll-Paque Plus gradient centrifugation was used to isolate PBMCs from whole blood, and the isolated PBMCs were then either used fresh or cryopreserved at -140C. In general, triplicate wells were set up for every culture condition.

This sequence was found in a human donor who had recovered from COVID-19. What was sequenced was CD4+ T cells from blood, cultured in vitro. The rearrangement joined TRBV27 to TRBJ2-5, with TRBD2 as a weak D call on 6 bases. The DNA sequence is given as TGTGCCAGCAGTCTCACTCCGGGCGGGGCCCAGTACTTC. It is translated as CASSLTPGGAQYF.